The 32 T cell receptor beta chains below were found in one sample sequenced in a study of radiotherapy plus CTLA-4 blockade in lung cancer. The method was immunoSEQ multiplex PCR; TCRdb's version includes in-frame clones alone and lacks a portion of them. The sample holds approximately 98,000 clones, approximately 85% seen once. Sequencing was performed on peripheral blood, taken from a patient treated with radiotherapy plus ipilimumab. The receptor source for this set is a human donor with non-small cell lung cancer who had a partial response to radiotherapy plus ipilimumab.

The chain links TRBV7-9 to TRBJ2-7; a possible D gene is TRBD1 (6 bases). The CDR3 contains 15 residues. Germline loops: CDR1 SEHNR, CDR2 FQNEAQ (reference sequence). Trimming removed 5 bases at V and 4 bases at J, with 18 bases between. The CDR3 loop is CASSPPDRIGYEQYF. The CDR3 coding sequence is TGTGCCAGCAGCCCCCCCGACAGGATAGGGTACGAGCAGTACTTC.

The chain couples TRBV7-6 to TRBJ1-1; possibly TRBD1 for D (6 bases). From germline, CDR1 is SGHVS and CDR2 FNYEAQ. The CDR3 spans 14 residues. V lost 4 bases and J 0 bases, leaving 9 bases between the germline ends. The CDR3 sequence: CASSSDSLNTEAFF. In nucleotides, the CDR3 is TGTGCCAGCAGCTCGGACAGTTTGAACACTGAAGCTTTCTTT. Based on the CDR3 plus reference TRBV7-6 and TRBJ1-1, the full variable domain is GAGVSQSPRYKVTKRGQDVALRCDPISGHVSLYWYRQALGQGPEFLTYFNYEAQQDKSGLPNDRFSAERPEGSISTLTIQRTEQRDSAMYRCASSSDSLNTEAFFGQGTRLTVV.

This sequence joins TRBV6-5 and TRBJ2-7; 9 nucleotides align to TRBD1. Germline values: CDR1 MNHEY, CDR2 SVGAGI. The V and J ends lost 5 bases and 2 bases, in that order; junction bases with no gene match: 1. This CDR3 is built from 13 residues. DNA for the CDR3: TGTGCCAGCAGTGGGACAGGGCCCTACGAGCAGTACTTC. It yields the protein CASSGTGPYEQYF.

This chain joins TRBV30 and TRBJ1-5; TRBD1 might be the D (5 bases). This CDR3 region has 15 residues. Germline V gives CDR1 GTSNPN, CDR2 SVGIG (reference sequence). V was shortened by 2 bases and J by 3 bases, with 14 bases between the two germline ends. Here the CDR3 reads CAWSRGGATNQPQHF. For the CDR3, the DNA is TGTGCCTGGAGTCGCGGCGGGGCCACCAATCAGCCCCAGCATTTT.

The V gene is TRBV6-1, the J gene TRBJ2-7, with 9 bases matching TRBD2. This CDR3 comprises 15 residues. Germline V CDR1 and CDR2: MNHNS, SASEGT. V was pared by 6 bases and J by 5 bases, with 11 bases of the junction left unmatched. CDR3 bases: TGTGCCAGCAGGACGATGACTAGCGGTAAGGACGAGCAGTACTTC. Its translation: CASRTMTSGKDEQYF.

This clone showed up just once. The genes are TRBV25-1 and TRBJ1-2; 8 bases align to TRBD1. This CDR3 region has 15 residues. Germline CDR1 and CDR2: MGHDK and SYGVNS. Germline trimming cut 1 base from V and 6 bases from J; bases unmatched to any gene: 7. As DNA, the CDR3 is TGTGCCAGCAGTGAATCGGCGGGCAGGGGGCATGGCTACACCTTC. Translated, it gives CASSESAGRGHGYTF.

V gene TRBV6-1 combines with J gene TRBJ2-7; 9 nucleotides line up with TRBD2. Losses at the gene ends were 6 bases for V and 2 bases for J; bases not matched to a gene: 5. Germline CDR1 reads MNHNS; CDR2 reads SASEGT. The CDR3 is made up of 14 amino acids. The DNA of the CDR3 is TGTGCCAGCAGCGCCGCTAGCGGGGCCTACGAGCAGTACTTC. Protein sequence: CASSAASGAYEQYF.

The chain has TRBV27 and TRBJ2-7, with 10 bases aligning to TRBD2. The CDR3 runs 16 residues. Germline V gives CDR1 MNHEY, CDR2 SMNVEV (reference sequence). Trimming removed 3 bases from V and 3 bases from J; junction bases left unmatched: 8. This CDR3 reads CASSLLAGGQVYEQYF. Here the CDR3 DNA reads TGTGCCAGCAGTTTGTTAGCGGGAGGACAGGTCTACGAGCAGTACTTC.

J is TRBJ1-5 and V is TRBV29-1, with D possibly TRBD1 on 6 matching bases. The germline gives CDR1 SQVTM, CDR2 ANQGSEA. Trimming took off 4 bases at V and 6 bases at J, with 13 bases between the two ends. The CDR3 has 13 amino acids. CDR3 DNA: TGCAGCGTTGTGGGGGGGGCAGGTCAGCCCCAGCATTTT. Its protein is CSVVGGAGQPQHF.

CDR3 nucleotides: TGTGCCAGCAGGGGGACTAGCGGGAATCGAGGGGAGAATGAGCAGTTCTTC. The encoded protein is CASRGTSGNRGENEQFF. The chain joins TRBV28 to TRBJ2-1; 13 nucleotides line up with TRBD2. The CDR3 totals 17 residues. Germline V gene sequence: CDR1 MDHEN, CDR2 SYDVKM. Trimming cost V 6 bases and J 7 bases; bases outside gene matches: 12.

The gene calls are TRBV27 and TRBJ1-1; unclear D gene. The length of the CDR3 is 14 residues. CDR1 MNHEY and CDR2 SMNVEV come from the germline V gene (reference sequence). Trimming left V 5 bases short and J 6 bases short, with 16 bases between. The CDR3 nucleotides read TGTGCCAGCAGTCCCCAAAGAGGTCTTGCTGAAGCTTTCTTT. It codes for CASSPQRGLAEAFF.

The V and J genes are TRBV19 and TRBJ1-2; TRBD1 aligns across 7 bases. The CDR3 consists of 15 residues. V lost 7 bases to trimming and J lost 4 bases; unmatched junction nucleotides: 12. CDR1 and CDR2 from the germline V gene are LNHDA and SQIVND (reference sequence). CDR3 protein: CASTQDYRGAYGYTF. In DNA, the CDR3 is TGTGCCAGTACCCAGGACTACAGGGGCGCCTATGGCTACACCTTC.

The rearrangement joins TRBV28 to TRBJ2-1; TRBD1 aligns across 7 bases. The trim removed 6 bases at V and 7 bases at J, leaving 12 bases unmatched. The CDR3 totals 15 residues. Germline CDR1 is MDHEN and CDR2 is SYDVKM. This CDR3 reads CASSSPPTGLNEQFF. The CDR3 DNA is TGTGCCAGCAGCTCCCCCCCGACAGGGTTGAATGAGCAGTTCTTC.

V and J are TRBV7-8 and TRBJ1-5; D not certain. Germline V gives CDR1 SGHVS, CDR2 FQNEAQ. CDR3 length: 13 residues. Trimming took 1 base from V and 6 from J, leaving 7 bases between them. The CDR3 sequence: CASSLDLVQPQHF. In DNA, the CDR3 is TGTGCCAGCAGCTTAGACTTAGTTCAGCCCCAGCATTTT.

DNA for the CDR3: TGCGCCAGCAGCTTGACAGGGTACACTGAAGCTTTCTTT. It codes for CASSLTGYTEAFF. The chain couples TRBV5-1 to TRBJ1-1, with TRBD1 as a possible D gene (6 bases). V lost 1 base and J 3 bases, leaving 7 bases between the germline ends. The CDR3 covers 13 residues. Germline V CDR1 and CDR2: SGHRS, YFSETQ. Based on the CDR3 plus reference TRBV5-1 and TRBJ1-1, the full variable domain is KAGVTQTPRYLIKTRGQQVTLSCSPISGHRSVSWYQQTPGQGLQFLFEYFSETQRNKGNFPGRFSGRQFSNSRSEMNVSTLELGDSALYLCASSLTGYTEAFFGQGTRLTVV.

The DNA of the CDR3 is TGTGCCAGCAGCTCCCGATCTAGCGGGTTGAGCACAGATACGCAGTATTTT. Its protein is CASSSRSSGLSTDTQYF. V and J are TRBV7-3 and TRBJ2-3; 8 positions agree with TRBD2. V lost 4 bases and J lost 0; bases outside the gene matches: 9. Germline CDR1 SGHTA, CDR2 FQGTGA. The CDR3 sequence is 17 residues long.

This chain's CDR3 is CASSRTIGAWRDNEQFF. The CDR3 DNA reads as TGTGCCAGCAGCCGGACTATCGGAGCTTGGAGGGACAATGAGCAGTTCTTC. V and J are TRBV14 and TRBJ2-1; D might be TRBD2 (6 bases). Germline V CDR1 and CDR2: SGHDN, FVKESK. This CDR3 has 17 residues. The germline V and J ends were trimmed by 4 bases and 5 bases, with 21 bases remaining between them.

This rearrangement joins TRBV5-4 to TRBJ2-2, with no clear D. Germline CDR1 is SGHNT and CDR2 is YYREEE (reference sequence). V shed 4 bases and J shed 3 bases, with 13 bases lying between them. The CDR3 runs to 15 residues. CDR3 protein: CASSEISRHTGELFF. DNA for the CDR3: TGTGCCAGCAGCGAAATCTCGAGGCACACCGGGGAGCTGTTTTTT. The variable domain in full, with the rest retrieved from reference TRBV5-4 and TRBJ2-2, is ETGVTQSPTHLIKTRGQQVTLRCSSQSGHNTVSWYQQALGQGPQFIFQYYREEENGRGNFPPRFSGLQFPNYSSELNVNALELDDSALYLCASSEISRHTGELFFGEGSRLTVL.

This chain joins TRBV30 and TRBJ1-1; weak D call: TRBD1 (5 bases). The CDR3 is 15 residues long. Per germline, CDR1 GTSNPN and CDR2 SVGIG (reference sequence). Deletions cut 2 bases from V and 4 bases from J, with 17 bases between. CDR3: CAWSILRQGITEAFF. The CDR3 nucleotides are TGTGCCTGGAGTATCCTTCGTCAGGGTATCACTGAAGCTTTCTTT.

The chain carries TRBV14 and TRBJ2-7, with D unclear. The CDR3 has 14 amino acids. CDR1 is SGHDN, CDR2 FVKESK, per germline. V lost 0 bases and J 2 bases, leaving 8 bases between the germline ends. CDR3 sequence (DNA): TGTGCCAGCAGCCAAGATCTAAACGCCTACGAGCAGTACTTC. Its translation is CASSQDLNAYEQYF.

The genes are TRBV16 and TRBJ2-2; 9 bases fit TRBD1. Germline V gene data show CDR1 as KGHSY and CDR2 as FQNENV. Germline trimming cut 1 base from V and 4 bases from J; bases unmatched to any gene: 7. This CDR3 region has 17 residues. CDR3 DNA sequence: TGTGCCAGCAGCCAATTAGCCGGGACAGGGAGCACCGGGGAGCTGTTTTTT. It translates to CASSQLAGTGSTGELFF.

This clone was observed a few times. This chain links TRBV6-5 with TRBJ2-5; maybe TRBD1 (6 bases). Germline V gene data show CDR1 as MNHEY and CDR2 as SVGAGI. This CDR3 spans 13 amino acids. V was shortened by 6 bases and J by 1 base, with 9 bases between the two germline ends. The CDR3 DNA reads as TGTGCCAGCAGCGGGACAAGCCAAGAGACCCAGTACTTC. Translated, it gives CASSGTSQETQYF.

The chain uses TRBV6-6 and TRBJ2-7, with 9 bases lining up with TRBD1. The CDR3 has 14 amino acids. The ends lost 7 bases at V and 1 base at J; junction bases unmatched: 5. Germline lookup yields CDR1 MNHNY and CDR2 SVGAGI (reference sequence). The CDR3 DNA sequence: TGTGCCAGCAATTCGGACAGGGGATCCTACGAGCAGTACTTC. Translating it yields CASNSDRGSYEQYF.

The gene calls are TRBV11-2 and TRBJ2-6, with no clear D. Trimming removed 5 bases from V and 1 base from J, with 9 bases in between. Germline lookup yields CDR1 SGHAT and CDR2 FQNNGV. This CDR3 has 15 amino acids. The CDR3 region is CASSLSGSGANVLTF. CDR3 sequence (DNA): TGTGCCAGCAGCCTGTCGGGTTCTGGGGCCAACGTCCTGACTTTC.

The chain links TRBV2 to TRBJ2-3; 9 bases are a match to TRBD1. The CDR3 length is 15 residues. The germline CDR1 and CDR2 sequences are SNHLY and FYNNEI. Trimming cost V 5 bases and J 0 bases; bases outside gene matches: 3. The CDR3 sequence is CASSPGTGSTDTQYF. Here the CDR3 DNA reads TGTGCCAGCAGTCCCGGGACAGGGAGCACAGATACGCAGTATTTT.

This clone was picked up one time. The chain links TRBV7-6 to TRBJ2-5; the match to TRBD1 covers 8 bases. CDR1 is SGHVS, CDR2 FNYEAQ, per germline. V trimming: 5 bases; J trimming: 6 bases; junction bases outside the gene matches: 8. The CDR3 has 14 amino acids. CDR3 DNA: TGTGCCAGCAGCACCCGACAGGGGTGGCAGACCCAGTACTTC. It codes for CASSTRQGWQTQYF.

This clone was seen just once. This chain uses TRBV5-1 with TRBJ2-3, with 7 bases lining up with TRBD2. This CDR3 contains 15 residues. V lost 2 bases, J lost 3 bases, and 6 bases stayed unmatched. The V gene's germline CDR1 is SGHRS and CDR2 YFSETQ. The CDR3 is CASSLRGSRTDTQYF. CDR3 DNA sequence: TGCGCCAGCAGCTTACGCGGGAGTAGAACAGATACGCAGTATTTT.

The rearrangement joins TRBV27 to TRBJ2-2, with TRBD2 matching 9 bases. Per the germline V gene, CDR1 is MNHEY and CDR2 is SMNVEV (reference sequence). Losses at the gene ends were 5 bases for V and 2 bases for J; bases not matched to a gene: 6. The CDR3 consists of 16 residues. CDR3 in DNA: TGTGCCAGCAGTCCAGGGACTAGCCTCAACACCGGGGAGCTGTTTTTT. Translation gives CASSPGTSLNTGELFF.

This clone was picked up a small number of times. This chain uses TRBV10-3 with TRBJ2-7; 10 nucleotides agree with TRBD2. The CDR3 covers 14 residues. Germline V gene data show CDR1 as ENHRY and CDR2 as SYGVKD. V lost 2 bases and J lost 2; bases outside the gene matches: 0. CDR3 loop: CAISESGRAYEQYF. CDR3 bases: TGTGCCATCAGTGAGAGCGGGAGGGCCTACGAGCAGTACTTC.

The CDR3 bases are TGTGCCAGCAGTATGGACGGGGCGGGGGAGCAGTACTTC. Its protein is CASSMDGAGEQYF. The V and J genes are TRBV27 and TRBJ2-7, with a tentative D call TRBD2 (6 bases). This CDR3 is 13 amino acids long. V was pared by 5 bases and J by 7 bases, with 15 bases between. Germline CDR1 and CDR2: MNHEY and SMNVEV (reference sequence).

This CDR3 reads CASSLSSSYEQYF. The CDR3 coding sequence is TGTGCCAGCAGCTTGTCCAGCTCCTACGAGCAGTACTTC. The J gene is TRBJ2-7, the V gene TRBV7-9; D gene uncertain. V was clipped by 3 bases and J by 0 bases, with 6 bases between them. The CDR3 contains 13 residues. Germline V CDR1 and CDR2: SEHNR, FQNEAQ (reference sequence).

The V and J genes are TRBV28 and TRBJ1-1; tentative D call: TRBD1 (5 bases). The ends were cut back, 1 base at V and 4 bases at J, with 13 bases in the middle. The CDR3 is 15 amino acids. Germline CDR1 MDHEN, CDR2 SYDVKM. The CDR3 region is CASSLSSRGGTEAFF. As DNA, the CDR3 is TGTGCCAGCAGTTTATCATCTAGGGGTGGCACTGAAGCTTTCTTT.